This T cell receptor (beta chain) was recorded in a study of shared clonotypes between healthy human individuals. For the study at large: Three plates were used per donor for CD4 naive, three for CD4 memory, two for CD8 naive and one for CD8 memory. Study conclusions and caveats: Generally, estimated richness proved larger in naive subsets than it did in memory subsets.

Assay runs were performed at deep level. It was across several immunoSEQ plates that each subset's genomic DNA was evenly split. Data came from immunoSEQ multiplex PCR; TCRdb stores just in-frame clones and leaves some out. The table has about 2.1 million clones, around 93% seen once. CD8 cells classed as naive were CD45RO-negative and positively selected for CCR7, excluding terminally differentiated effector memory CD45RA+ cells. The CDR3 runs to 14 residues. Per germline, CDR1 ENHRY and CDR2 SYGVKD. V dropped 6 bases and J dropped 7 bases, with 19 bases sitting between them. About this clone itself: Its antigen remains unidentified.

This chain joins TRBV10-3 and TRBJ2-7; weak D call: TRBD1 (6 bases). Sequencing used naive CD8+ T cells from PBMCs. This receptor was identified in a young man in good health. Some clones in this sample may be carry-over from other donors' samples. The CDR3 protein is CAISPDSGLREQYF. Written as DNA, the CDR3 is TGTGCCATCAGCCCGGACAGCGGCCTGAGGGAGCAGTACTTC.